This paragraph reports one TCR beta chain. This sample is part of a study of control samples from healthy donors and cancer patients. CDR1 is MNHEY, CDR2 SVGAGI, per germline. CDR3 length: 12 residues. V lost 6 bases, J lost 4 bases, and 9 bases lay in between. The method was immunoSEQ multiplex PCR; TCRdb's version includes in-frame clones alone and lacks a portion of them. The profile shows 150,000 to 200,000 clones, around 89% of them singletons. This receptor was identified in a woman between 50 and 59 years old in good health. This chain uses TRBV6-5 with TRBJ1-2, with no clear D. What was sequenced was blood. The CDR3 DNA reads as TGTGCCAGCAGCCCGGACGTCTATGGCTACACCTTC. As protein: CASSPDVYGYTF.